The present entry profiles one TCR beta chain with its context. Its target is not known. As for time point: sample taken at primary tumor resection. Unsorted whole RNA of tumor, nontumor lung or frozen PBMC was sequenced. A total of more than 65 untreated early-stage non-small cell lung cancer patients served as donors. In TCRdb, the 5' RACE reads were re-called with MiXCR into one record per CDR3 protein. The data hold some 38,000 distinct CDR3 sequences, with 6.5% to 8.5% observed a single time. This specimen comes from a study of spatial heterogeneity in lung cancer. About the study: Alpha-chain sequences were detected in numbers that were consistently lower than beta-chain sequences.

Findings and caveats of the study: Expanded tumor TCRs that were ubiquitous appeared in blood more at resection than follow-up.

The CDR3 loop spans 14 amino acids. The trim removed 6 bases at V and 7 bases at J, leaving 7 bases unmatched. From germline, CDR1 is SGHAT and CDR2 FQDESV (reference sequence). The chain uses TRBV11-1 and TRBJ1-1, with TRBD1 matching 11 bases. This receptor was obtained from a male donor with early-stage non-small cell lung cancer. The specimen comprised PBMCs, sampled at surgery. CDR3 sequence reads: CASRRTGGVGEAFF. Written as DNA, the CDR3 is TGTGCCAGCAGAAGGACAGGGGGCGTCGGTGAAGCTTTCTTT.